This entry is about one T cell receptor beta chain. This clonotype appeared a single time. It has no known antigen specificity. No base-level quality is on record; no much larger clone is a single base apart. One read alone makes for weak evidence. Rearranged TRB sequences spanning V, D and J segments were amplified in a multiplex touch-down PCR with a mixed TRB-A/B primer pool. Two consecutive PCR reactions with Phusion HS II polymerase added Illumina adapters and sample indices to the amplicons. After gel purification with the NucleoSpin Gel and PCR Clean-up kit, the amplicons were checked using Qubit and an Agilent 2100 Bioanalyzer. Sequencing of the libraries was done on an Illumina MiSeq with paired-end, single-indexed 600-cycle runs. On the study's bioinformatics: TRB sequences were processed with MiXCR versions 2.12 and 3.0.5. A clone was defined as each unique CDR3 nucleotide sequence, and only productive sequences supported by at least two reads were kept. Shannon diversity, evenness, clonality (one minus evenness), and alpha-parameterized diversity profiles from alpha 0 to 5 were included as repertoire metrics. Generation probabilities of clones in paired pre- and post-chemotherapy samples were computed with the IGoR algorithm. Clones were called with MiXCR by TCRdb after fastp trimmed the public reads at Q25, and only in-frame beta chains were retained. One record per CDR3 amino acid sequence lists the most common genes and DNA. TCRdb, rather than the study authors, made the V and J calls. The sample data list over 8,500 distinct CDR3 sequences, and more than 25% of these were observed just once. Under 2.5% of the sample comes from the top ten.

Genomic DNA extracted from peripheral blood, rather than sorted cells or RNA, was used as the source for amplification of TCR beta rearrangements. CDR1 and CDR2 are read off the germline V gene as SGHRS and YFSETQ. The CDR3 goes from the cysteine to the phenylalanine over 14 residues. Only CDR3 DNA remains: 42 bases, in frame from the first base. Trimming removed 2 bases from V and 7 bases from J, leaving 13 bases between the germline ends. The entry originates in a study of T cell repertoires in aging, cancer and after chemotherapy (dated by TCRdb to about 2019). Some background on the complete study: Donors spanned six age groups from 30 or younger to 70 or older, with at least three individuals per group. Control TCR repertoires from healthy donors were recorded over several months to years, and clear clonal overlap was observed across re-sampling. In total, the full dataset held about 8.8 million TCR reads. To look at immunoaging and at how T cells reconstitute after chemotherapy, the study profiled TCR beta repertoires in peripheral blood from both healthy donors and cancer patients. The cohort comprised around 220 cancer patients, over 90 with hematological and over 110 with solid cancers, plus 95 healthy donors as a reference group. Here is what the overall study found, with its caveats: In healthy donors, the drop in TCR diversity with age came mainly from a loss of richness, whereas in cancer patients a loss of evenness also played a part. Median generation probability increased over the chemotherapy interval in both cancer cohorts, suggesting repertoire reconstitution through rebound thymic output. Untreated patients with hematological or solid cancers showed significantly lower blood TCR diversity and higher clonality than age-matched healthy donors. According to the authors, the repertoire data do not permit conclusions about immunological memory after chemotherapy.

The specimen sequenced was blood. The V and J genes are TRBV5-1 and TRBJ1-5, with TRBD1 perhaps the D gene, on 6 matching bases. This sequence was found in a human donor in good health. This receptor has the CDR3 CASSFDSGTQPQHF. In nucleotide form, the sequence is TGCGCCAGCAGCTTTGATTCAGGGACACAGCCCCAGCATTTT.